The 25 T cell receptor beta chains below were found in one sample sequenced in a study of CD8+ T cells in alopecia areata. cDNA serving as the sequencing template came from extracted, reverse transcribed RNA. TCRdb's table, derived via immunoSEQ multiplex PCR, lists solely in-frame clones and lacks some. This table has around 100,000 clones, around 86% appearing once. Treatment indicated: oral pan-JAK inhibitor, 5-10 mg twice daily. This specimen was CD8+ T cells sorted from blood, taken between weeks 30 and 35, from a patient treated with tofacitinib. These receptor sequences come from a human donor with alopecia areata.

This clone appeared a single time. V usage is TRBV5-4 and J usage is TRBJ2-1, with 10 bases aligning to TRBD1. Trimming at V came to 4 bases and at J to 0 bases, leaving 7 bases not matched to a gene. CDR1 and CDR2 (germline): SGHNT, YYREEE (reference sequence). The CDR3 loop spans 17 amino acids. CDR3 residues: CASSPGRTGGSYNEQFF. The CDR3 DNA sequence: TGTGCCAGCAGCCCTGGTCGGACAGGGGGCTCCTACAATGAGCAGTTCTTC. The variable domain in full, with the rest retrieved from reference TRBV5-4 and TRBJ2-1, is ETGVTQSPTHLIKTRGQQVTLRCSSQSGHNTVSWYQQALGQGPQFIFQYYREEENGRGNFPPRFSGLQFPNYSSELNVNALELDDSALYLCASSPGRTGGSYNEQFFGPGTRLTVL.

J is TRBJ1-4 and V is TRBV7-9; D unresolved. Germline values: CDR1 SEHNR, CDR2 FQNEAQ (reference sequence). Trimming removed 5 bases from V and 0 bases from J, with 4 bases in between. The CDR3 has 13 residues. The CDR3 region has the DNA TGTGCCAGCAGCCCCCCAACTAATGAAAAACTGTTTTTT. It codes for CASSPPTNEKLFF.

This chain links TRBV30 with TRBJ2-7; tentatively, D is TRBD2 (5 bases). Trimming removed 4 bases from V and 7 bases from J, with 23 bases in between. CDR1 is GTSNPN and CDR2 is SVGIG in the germline V gene (reference sequence). This CDR3 region has 15 residues. Written as DNA, the CDR3 is TGTGCCTGGACCCCTTCTAGCCTACCCTCCTCGGAGCAGTACTTC. This sequence encodes CAWTPSSLPSSEQYF.

This clone has more than one count but fewer than ten. The chain is built from TRBV4-2 and TRBJ2-2; D remains unclear. Germline loops: CDR1 LGHNA, CDR2 YNFKEQ. Trimming removed 4 bases from V and 7 bases from J, with 7 bases in between. The CDR3 contains 12 residues. In DNA form, the CDR3 reads TGTGCCAGCAGCCGATGGGACGGGGAGCTGTTTTTT. This sequence encodes CASSRWDGELFF.

V usage is TRBV13 and J usage is TRBJ2-7; D is unclear. Trimming left V 2 bases short and J 7 bases short, with 6 bases between. The germline gives CDR1 PRHDT, CDR2 FYEKMQ (reference sequence). The CDR3 sequence is 11 residues long. The CDR3 spells CASSLSREQYF. As DNA, the CDR3 is TGTGCCAGCAGCTTATCCCGAGAGCAGTACTTC.

The rearrangement joins TRBV7-9 to TRBJ2-7, with D maybe TRBD1 (5 bases). V was shortened by 5 bases and J by 3 bases, with 8 bases between the two germline ends. CDR1 is SEHNR, CDR2 FQNEAQ, per germline (reference sequence). The length of the CDR3 is 12 residues. CDR3 amino acids: CASSAGNYEQYF. The CDR3 nucleotides read TGTGCCAGCAGCGCAGGGAACTACGAGCAGTACTTC.

CDR3 bases: TGTGCCAGCAGCCGAGGGTCCGAAGCTTTCTTT. Its protein product is CASSRGSEAFF. The V gene is TRBV27, the J gene TRBJ1-1; D is unresolved. Trimming took off 6 bases at V and 8 bases at J, with 10 bases between the two ends. CDR1 is MNHEY, CDR2 SMNVEV, per germline (reference sequence). The CDR3 covers 11 residues.

CDR3 sequence: CASQTLGTDSYEQYF. CDR3 bases: TGTGCCAGCCAGACACTCGGGACAGACTCCTACGAGCAGTACTTC. The chain is built from TRBV7-9 and TRBJ2-5; TRBD1 matches at 7 bases. The J call could be wrong; TRBJ2-7 is a better fit for the DNA end. From germline, CDR1 is SEHNR and CDR2 FQNEAQ (reference sequence). The CDR3 totals 15 residues.

This clone came up a few times. Different DNA sequences within this sample yield the same CDR3. This rearrangement joins TRBV19 to TRBJ2-1; perhaps D is TRBD1 or TRBD2 (5 bases each). The CDR3 runs 14 residues. Trimming pared 1 base from V and 3 bases from J, leaving 7 bases between. CDR1 LNHDA and CDR2 SQIVND come from the germline V gene (reference sequence). The CDR3, as DNA: TGTGCCAGTAGTATAGGAGGGGACTACAATGAGCAGTTCTTC. This translates into CASSIGGDYNEQFF.

This clone was counted between two and nine times. The V call is TRBV5-1, the J call TRBJ2-7; D may match TRBD1 or TRBD2 (5 bases each). Trimming removed 0 bases from V and 3 bases from J, with 10 bases in between. CDR3 length: 14 amino acids. CDR1 and CDR2 from the germline V gene are SGHRS and YFSETQ. CDR3 DNA: TGCGCCAGCAGCTTGGGGGACGGGTTCTACGAGCAGTACTTC. Its translation: CASSLGDGFYEQYF.

The chain couples TRBV23-1 to TRBJ2-7, with D uncertain. TRBV23-1 is assigned to the ORF class and has an uncertain function. The CDR3 length is 17 residues. The V end was cut by 3 bases, the J end by 2 bases, with 20 bases between. The CDR3 here is CASSHSLICQTPYEQYF. The CDR3 DNA reads TGCGCCAGCAGTCATTCTCTCATCTGCCAGACTCCCTACGAGCAGTACTTC.

The chain couples TRBV6-5 to TRBJ2-7, with TRBD2 matching 7 bases. The CDR3 is made up of 14 amino acids. The V segment lost 5 bases and the J segment 2 bases; nucleotides outside the gene matches: 6. The germline V gene has CDR1 MNHEY and CDR2 SVGAGI. This chain's CDR3 is CASSEGRVPYEQYF. DNA for the CDR3: TGTGCCAGCAGTGAGGGGAGGGTCCCCTACGAGCAGTACTTC.

The chain recombines TRBV2 with TRBJ2-1, with 10 bases fitting TRBD2. Germline values: CDR1 SNHLY, CDR2 FYNNEI. The length of the CDR3 is 17 residues. J lost 1 base, V lost 4 bases, and 7 bases had no gene match. CDR3 in DNA: TGTGCCAGCAGTGCTAGCGGGAGAAGTATGTCCTACAATGAGCAGTTCTTC. Its protein is CASSASGRSMSYNEQFF.

The V gene is TRBV7-9, the J gene TRBJ2-7, with 9 bases aligning to TRBD1. Germline loops: CDR1 SEHNR, CDR2 FQNEAQ (reference sequence). The CDR3 covers 15 residues. J lost 1 base, V lost 4 bases, and 5 bases had no gene match. The CDR3 DNA sequence: TGTGCCAGCAGCTCCCAGGACAGGGGATCCTACGAGCAGTACTTC. This gives the protein CASSSQDRGSYEQYF.

The J gene is TRBJ2-2, the V gene TRBV10-1; D call uncertain. V lost 0 bases to trimming and J lost 1 base, with 6 bases between them. Germline loops: CDR1 WNHNN, CDR2 SYGVQD (reference sequence). The CDR3 sequence is 15 residues long. CDR3 sequence reads: CASSESYGNTGELFF. The CDR3 nucleotides are TGCGCCAGCAGTGAGTCGTACGGGAACACCGGGGAGCTGTTTTTT.

V and J are TRBV11-2 and TRBJ1-1; TRBD1 matches 9 bases. The CDR3 length is 16 residues. After removal of 5 bases from V and 5 bases from J, the junction contained 12 bases not matched to a gene. Germline V CDR1 and CDR2: SGHAT, FQNNGV. The CDR3 loop is CASSPPRGTGRTEAFF. Here the CDR3 DNA reads TGTGCCAGCAGCCCCCCCCGCGGGACAGGGCGAACTGAAGCTTTCTTT.

This clone was detected a few times. This chain uses TRBV29-1 with TRBJ2-3; 8 positions agree with TRBD2. In germline, CDR1 is SQVTM, CDR2 ANQGSEA. CDR3 length: 15 residues. J lost 5 bases, V lost 0 bases, and 7 bases had no gene match. Here the CDR3 reads CSVEDRGGRRDTQYF. DNA of the CDR3: TGCAGCGTTGAAGATCGGGGGGGGCGCAGAGATACGCAGTATTTT.

The rearrangement uses TRBV28 and TRBJ2-1, with D hard to call. The CDR3 totals 11 residues. The germline gives CDR1 MDHEN, CDR2 SYDVKM. V lost 3 bases, J lost 9 bases, and 6 bases lay in between. The CDR3 reads CASSLATEQFF. CDR3 nucleotides: TGTGCCAGCAGTTTGGCGACTGAGCAGTTCTTC.

This clone was counted once. V and J are TRBV10-3 and TRBJ2-5; TRBD2 aligns across 11 bases. J was trimmed by 4 bases and V by 1 base; bases with no gene match: 17. Germline loops: CDR1 ENHRY, CDR2 SYGVKD. CDR3 length: 20 amino acids. CDR3 bases: TGTGCCATCAGTGAGTTCTGGACTAGCGGGTCTAGAGGTAGGGGAGAGACCCAGTACTTC. This codes for CAISEFWTSGSRGRGETQYF.

This chain connects TRBV29-1 to TRBJ2-4, with TRBD1 identical over 8 bases. Germline V gene sequence: CDR1 SQVTM, CDR2 ANQGSEA. With V trimmed by 0 bases and J by 11 bases, 15 bases remained unmatched. The CDR3 has 16 amino acids. The CDR3 reads CSVEDSSGGPVGVQYF. The CDR3 bases are TGCAGCGTTGAAGATTCGTCAGGGGGCCCCGTTGGGGTTCAGTACTTC. Supplemented by reference TRBV29-1 and TRBJ2-4, the full variable domain reads SAVISQKPSRDICQRGTSLTIQCQVDSQVTMMFWYRQQPGQSLTLIATANQGSEATYESGFVIDKFPISRPNLTFSTLTVSNMSPEDSSIYLCSVEDSSGGPVGVQYFGAGTRLSVL.

This sequence joins TRBV11-2 and TRBJ2-7; the match to TRBD1 covers 7 bases. Germline V gene sequence: CDR1 SGHAT, CDR2 FQNNGV. Trimming removed 7 bases from V and 4 bases from J; junction bases left unmatched: 10. This CDR3 is built from 14 residues. The CDR3 protein is CASTFPGQTYEQYF. The CDR3 coding sequence is TGTGCCAGCACCTTCCCGGGACAGACATACGAGCAGTACTTC.

The chain has TRBV7-9 and TRBJ2-1, with D uncertain. The CDR3 contains 13 residues. V gave up 2 bases and J gave up 5 bases, with 7 bases separating them. Germline lookup yields CDR1 SEHNR and CDR2 FQNEAQ (reference sequence). The CDR3 spells CASSLTRDNEQFF. In DNA form, the CDR3 reads TGTGCCAGCAGCTTAACTCGGGACAATGAGCAGTTCTTC.

The rearrangement links TRBV12-5 to TRBJ2-7; D is ambiguous. The V end lost 0 bases, the J end lost 2 bases, and 8 bases lay between the germline ends. This CDR3 region has 14 residues. Germline CDR1 is LGHNT and CDR2 is FRNRAP. CDR3 sequence: CASGLVLPAYEQYF. CDR3 sequence (DNA): TGTGCTAGTGGTTTGGTACTGCCTGCCTACGAGCAGTACTTC.

The chain couples TRBV9 to TRBJ2-2; a weak D match, TRBD2 (6 bases). Germline assignment: CDR1 SGDLS and CDR2 YYNGEE. Trimming removed 0 bases at V and 8 bases at J, with 20 bases between. This CDR3 is 17 amino acids long. CDR3 DNA: TGTGCCAGCAGCGTAGGAGATAGCGGTAGCCTGAGGGGGGAGCTGTTTTTT. It is translated as CASSVGDSGSLRGELFF.

The genes are TRBV19 and TRBJ1-5; no firm D call. The V and J ends lost 2 bases and 2 bases respectively, with 10 bases between them. The CDR3 length is 15 residues. From germline, CDR1 is LNHDA and CDR2 SQIVND (reference sequence). As DNA, the CDR3 is TGTGCCAGTAGTATATTTGACCAGGGCAATCAGCCCCAGCATTTT. This translates into CASSIFDQGNQPQHF.